Listed below are T cell receptor beta chains from one sample, sequenced in a study of T cells after yellow fever vaccination. In TCRdb, the 5' RACE reads were re-called with MiXCR into one record per CDR3 protein. The profile covers 250,000 to 300,000 distinct CDR3 sequences, with 5.2% appearing a single time and roughly 3.5% taken by the ten largest. Sequences were derived from CD4+ T cells sorted from PBMCs, sampled on the day of the yellow fever booster vaccination. These receptor sequences come from a man in his late teens or twenties who received the YFV17D yellow fever vaccine. CDR3s include the opening cysteine and the closing phenylalanine or tryptophan. The D gene is left open where the match is weak. Part of the rows lack a size; the others show once, few, many or a class for expanded clones.

j_gene	v_gene	d_gene	abundance	CDR3nt	CDR3aa
TRBJ2-1	TRBV20-1	TRBD1	NA	TGCAGTGCTGACACGGACAGGGCCGGGGGGTTCTTC	CSADTDRAGGFF
TRBJ2-3	TRBV20-1	NA	NA	TGCAGTGCTAGAGTATGGGACAGCACAGATACGCAGTATTTT	CSARVWDSTDTQYF
TRBJ1-1	TRBV4-2	NA	many	TGTGCCAGCAGCCAAGAAAGTGGGGGAGGGAACACTGAAGCTTTCTTT	CASSQESGGGNTEAFF
TRBJ2-1	TRBV29-1	TRBD1	medium-sized	TGCAGCGTTGGGACAGGGGGCTACAATGAGCAGTTCTTC	CSVGTGGYNEQFF
TRBJ2-3	TRBV29-1	TRBD2	NA	TGCAGCGCATTAGCGGGGGTTATTCCAGATACGCAGTATTTT	CSALAGVIPDTQYF
TRBJ1-6	TRBV3-1	TRBD1	NA	TGTGCCAGCAGATATGGGACAGCGAGATATAATTCACCCCTCCACTTT	CASRYGTARYNSPLHF
TRBJ1-2	TRBV28	NA	NA	TGTGCCAGCAGTTTAAGGCCGTCTATCTATGGCTACACCTTC	CASSLRPSIYGYTF
TRBJ1-2	TRBV2	NA	many	TGTGCCAGCAGTGAACTCGGAACTAACTATGGCTACACCTTC	CASSELGTNYGYTF
TRBJ2-3	TRBV4-2	NA	NA	TGTGCCAGCAGCCAAGATTATGAGGATACGCAGTATTTT	CASSQDYEDTQYF
TRBJ1-2	TRBV7-2	NA	NA	TGTGCCAGCAGCTTCTTCGTACGTAAGCGACGGGGCGTCTATGGCTACACCTTC	CASSFFVRKRRGVYGYTF
TRBJ1-5	TRBV28	NA	few	TGTGCCAGCCACATACAGGGTCGCCAGCCCCAGCATTTT	CASHIQGRQPQHF
TRBJ1-6	TRBV6-5	TRBD1	few	TGTGCCAGCAGTTACGGCAGGGGGGGATCACCCCTCCACTTT	CASSYGRGGSPLHF
TRBJ2-1	TRBV4-2	TRBD1	few	TGTGCCAGCAGCCAAGCAGGGCAGGGACAGGCCAATGAGCAGTTCTTC	CASSQAGQGQANEQFF
TRBJ2-2	TRBV5-5	TRBD1	few	TGTGCCAGCAGCTTTGGGGTCGGGACAGCGAACACCGGGGAGCTGTTTTTT	CASSFGVGTANTGELFF
TRBJ2-7	TRBV6-2/TRBV6-3	NA	many	TGTGCCAGCAGTGAATACTACGAGCAGTACTTC	CASSEYYEQYF
TRBJ2-3	TRBV20-1	TRBD2	NA	TGCAGTGCTGGGAGCGGGGGGGGAGGCACAGATACGCAGTATTTT	CSAGSGGGGTDTQYF
TRBJ2-2	TRBV6-2/TRBV6-3	NA	NA	TGTGCCAGCAGTTACGGAAGAGAGCTGTTTTTT	CASSYGRELFF
TRBJ2-5	TRBV5-1	TRBD2	many	TGCGCCAGCAGCTTGGGAGGTAGCGGGGGGCCCTCCCAAGAGACCCAGTACTTC	CASSLGGSGGPSQETQYF
TRBJ1-5	TRBV6-5	NA	NA	TGTGCCAGCAGGCAGACTTCGGAGCAGCCCCAGCATTTT	CASRQTSEQPQHF
TRBJ2-1	TRBV15	NA	many	TGTGCCACCAACAACGACAGACAAGTCAATGAGCAGTTCTTC	CATNNDRQVNEQFF
TRBJ1-1	TRBV4-2	NA	many	TGTGCCAGCAGCCAAGATGGGGGAGAAAACACTGAAGCTTTCTTT	CASSQDGGENTEAFF
TRBJ2-1	TRBV20-1	NA	few	TGCAGTGCTAGACGCCGGAAGGAAAGCTCCTACAATGAGCAGTTCTTC	CSARRRKESSYNEQFF
TRBJ1-1	TRBV3-1	NA	many	TGTGCCAGCAGCCTCAGGAAAATGAACACTGAAGCTTTCTTT	CASSLRKMNTEAFF
TRBJ1-1	TRBV7-9	TRBD1	many	TGTGCCAGCACAGGGGGTGGTCGAATGAACACTGAAGCTTTCTTT	CASTGGGRMNTEAFF
TRBJ2-5	TRBV4-3	TRBD2	NA	TGCGCCAGCAGCCAAGTTATTCTAGCGGGGGGCGGGGAGACCCAGTACTTC	CASSQVILAGGGETQYF
TRBJ2-7	TRBV5-1	NA	NA	TGCGCCAGCAGCTCTTCCGTCGAGCAGTACTTC	CASSSSVEQYF
TRBJ1-5	TRBV10-3	NA	few	TGTGCCATCAGGCCGGATGGCAATCAGCCCCAGCATTTT	CAIRPDGNQPQHF
TRBJ2-1	TRBV12-3/TRBV12-4	NA	few	TGTGCCAGCACCCCTCGATCCGGACTGAACAATGAGCAGTTCTTC	CASTPRSGLNNEQFF
TRBJ2-5	TRBV20-1	NA	few	TGCAGTGCTAGAGATAGGGGAAGACAAGAGACCCAGTACTTC	CSARDRGRQETQYF
TRBJ2-2	TRBV28	NA	NA	TGTGCCAGCAGGCCGAGTAACGGGGAGCTGTTTTTT	CASRPSNGELFF
TRBJ2-3	TRBV14	NA	NA	TGTGCCAGCAGCCTAAGACCCCGGGGTCAAGATACGCAGTATTTT	CASSLRPRGQDTQYF
TRBJ1-1	TRBV7-6	NA	NA	TGTGCCAGCAGCTTAGTCACAGCCAACACTGAAGCTTTCTTT	CASSLVTANTEAFF
TRBJ2-2	TRBV4-2	TRBD2	many	TGTGCCAGCAGCCAAGAGCTAGCGGGGGGAACCGGGGAGCTGTTTTTT	CASSQELAGGTGELFF
TRBJ2-3	TRBV21-1	NA	NA	TGTGCCAGCAGCAAAGTGGGGGAAGATACGCAGTATTTT	CASSKVGEDTQYF
TRBJ2-6	TRBV3-1	NA	NA	TGTGCCAGCAGCCCCGGTGGGGGACTGACTTTC	CASSPGGGLTF
TRBJ2-5	TRBV3-1	NA	many	TGTGCCAGCAGCTTAACAGGAGAGACCCAGTACTTC	CASSLTGETQYF
TRBJ1-3	TRBV6-5	NA	few	TGTGCCAGTCGACCCGCCCGCTCTGGAAACACCATATATTTT	CASRPARSGNTIYF
TRBJ2-1	TRBV20-1	TRBD1	many	TGCAGTGAGAACGGACAGGGGAACAATGAGCAGTTCTTC	CSENGQGNNEQFF
TRBJ2-3	TRBV7-2	TRBD1	many	TGTGCCAGCCTCCGCGGACAGGGGGCGAGGGATACGCAGTATTTT	CASLRGQGARDTQYF
TRBJ2-7	TRBV5-1	NA	NA	TGCGCCAGCAGCTTGGTCATCTACGAGCAGTACTTC	CASSLVIYEQYF
TRBJ1-2	TRBV20-1	TRBD1	few	TGCAGTGCTAGGGACAGGGTTACTAACTATGGCTACACCTTC	CSARDRVTNYGYTF
TRBJ2-5	TRBV11-2	NA	many	TGTGCCAGCAGCTTTAGTAGGGACCAAGAGACCCAGTACTTC	CASSFSRDQETQYF
TRBJ2-4	TRBV7-2	NA	NA	TGTGCCAGCAGCTTAGCTGTTTGGCAACCTAAAAACATTCAGTACTTC	CASSLAVWQPKNIQYF
TRBJ1-2	TRBV27	NA	few	TGTGCCAGCCGAAACCGGGACACGCCGAGACATGGCTACACCTTC	CASRNRDTPRHGYTF
TRBJ2-3	TRBV6-6	TRBD2	NA	TGTGCCAGCAGAACCCCCGGGGGGGTAGATACGCAGTATTTT	CASRTPGGVDTQYF
TRBJ2-7	TRBV12-3/TRBV12-4	NA	few	TGTGCCAGCAGCACAACAGGGAGGAGGTCCTACGAGCAGTACTTC	CASSTTGRRSYEQYF
TRBJ2-7	TRBV4-2	NA	NA	TGTGCCAGCAGCCAAGATAGTGGGTCCTACGAGCAGTACTTC	CASSQDSGSYEQYF
TRBJ1-1	TRBV5-1	NA	many	TGCGCCAGCAGCCCTCCGGGCCTGAACACTGAAGCTTTCTTT	CASSPPGLNTEAFF
TRBJ2-1	TRBV20-1	NA	many	TGCAGTGCTAGAGGTGGCGGGGGCAGTGAGCAGTTCTTC	CSARGGGGSEQFF
TRBJ2-2	TRBV7-6	NA	NA	TGTGCCAGCAGCCCCGGACCCCCGCGAGCCGGGGAGCTGTTTTTT	CASSPGPPRAGELFF
TRBJ2-3	TRBV2	NA	few	TGTGCCAGCAGTGACCCTGGGAGGAGCACAGATACGCAGTATTTT	CASSDPGRSTDTQYF
TRBJ1-5	TRBV15	NA	few	TGTGCCACCAGCAGAGACTCCGGAGCGAATCAGCCCCAGCATTTT	CATSRDSGANQPQHF
TRBJ1-1	TRBV4-2	NA	many	TGTGCCAGCAGCCAAGTTGACGGGGTCTCGGGAGCTTTCTTT	CASSQVDGVSGAFF
TRBJ1-1	TRBV7-7	NA	NA	TGTGCTAGCAGCCTAACACATGGCGCTGAAGCTTTCTTT	CASSLTHGAEAFF
TRBJ2-3	TRBV29-1	NA	many	TGCAGCGTTGACAGGTGGGGGATTGCGGATACGCAGTATTTT	CSVDRWGIADTQYF
TRBJ1-1	TRBV6-6	NA	many	TGTGCCAGCAGCGCCGACAAGCTATATGAAGCTTTCTTT	CASSADKLYEAFF
TRBJ2-3	TRBV3-1	TRBD2	many	TGTGCCAGCAGCTTGCGGGGGGGCGCAGATACGCAGTATTTT	CASSLRGGADTQYF
TRBJ2-6	TRBV23-1	NA	few	TGCGCCAGCATCCTCTGGCCCAGCTATGGGGCCAACGTCCTGACTTTC	CASILWPSYGANVLTF
TRBJ2-7	TRBV7-2	TRBD2	NA	TGTGCCAGCAGCCTTAGCGGGGGGCAGAAGTCCTACGAGCAGTACTTC	CASSLSGGQKSYEQYF